This passage covers 25 T cell receptor beta chains from one sample sequenced in a study of human T cells and chemical hapten exposure (dated by TCRdb to the early 2020s). What this sample's time point label stands for: patch test 1, 2 weeks after DPC sensitization. Taken with the paper, the label for treatment or condition translates to: therapeutic diphenylcyclopropenone sensitization with weekly scalp DPC. Receptor amplification or capture employed RACE. The instrument given in TCRdb is NextSeq 500. TCRdb reprocessing: public reads trimmed at Q25 with fastp, clones called with MiXCR, in-frame beta chains kept. When rows share a CDR3 protein, they turn into one entry using the most common DNA and genes. This sample comprises tens of thousands of distinct CDR3 sequences, 12% of them detected only once. 3% to 4% of the sample lies in the top ten. Material: whole blood, obtained in connection with sensitization to the hapten diphenylcyclopropenone (DPC). The receptors were gathered from an older woman with alopecia areata. Some clones in this sample may be carry-over from other donors' samples.

Note on this clonotype: In this CDR3 the conserved last residue, phenylalanine or tryptophan, is missing, so a read error is likely. The chain employs TRBV7-8 and TRBJ2-2; no reliable D call. CDR1 and CDR2 from the germline V gene are SGHVS and FQNEAQ. Trimming removed 4 bases from V and 4 bases from J, with 4 bases in between. This CDR3 comprises 12 residues. CDR3 residues: CASSWVTGELFL. Written as DNA, the CDR3 is TGTGCCAGCAGCTGGGTCACCGGGGAGCTGTTTCTT.

This clonotype appeared many times. The chain couples TRBV7-9 to TRBJ1-5; TRBD1 matches 8 bases. The V gene end was trimmed by 0 bases and the J gene end by 4 bases; junction bases not matched to a gene: 5. This CDR3 comprises 16 residues. Germline assignment: CDR1 SEHNR and CDR2 FQNEAQ (reference sequence). In nucleotides, the CDR3 is TGTGCCAGCAGCTTAGCGGGGGGACAGGATAATCAGCCCCAGCATTTT. This gives the protein CASSLAGGQDNQPQHF.

This clonotype was seen a few times. The J gene is TRBJ2-3, the V gene TRBV29-1, with D tentatively TRBD1 or TRBD2 (7 bases each). Germline loops: CDR1 SQVTM, CDR2 ANQGSEA. The CDR3 is 14 residues long. Deletions cut 3 bases from V and 4 bases from J, with 14 bases between. CDR3 nucleotide sequence: TGCAGCGTTGAGGGAGGGGGCGCATCAGATACGCAGTATTTT. Translated, it gives CSVEGGGASDTQYF.

This clonotype was seen a handful of times. This chain uses TRBV12-3 or TRBV12-4 with TRBJ2-3, with D unclear. The V and J ends lost 0 bases and 2 bases respectively, with 9 bases between them. The CDR3 runs 15 residues. The CDR3 DNA is TGTGCCAGCAGTTTAGCGACGATATACACAGATACGCAGTATTTT. Translated: CASSLATIYTDTQYF.

The J gene is TRBJ1-1, the V gene TRBV5-1; a weak D match, TRBD1 (6 bases). Trimming took off 4 bases at V and 10 bases at J, with 14 bases between the two ends. Germline CDR1 is SGHRS and CDR2 is YFSETQ. This CDR3 has 12 amino acids. CDR3 in amino acids: CASSPTGGRAFF. CDR3 DNA: TGCGCCAGCAGCCCGACAGGTGGAAGAGCTTTCTTT.

This clonotype has only a few counts. The chain couples TRBV10-3 to TRBJ1-3, with TRBD1 as a possible D gene (5 bases). Deletions cut 8 bases from V and 4 bases from J, with 15 bases between. The germline V gene encodes CDR1 ENHRY and CDR2 SYGVKD. The CDR3 consists of 14 residues. The CDR3 protein is CAIEGQGDGNTIYF. CDR3 DNA sequence: TGTGCCATCGAGGGGCAGGGAGACGGAAACACCATATATTTT.

This clonotype was counted ten times or more. The chain links TRBV28 to TRBJ1-3; D gene unclear. Trimming stripped 3 bases from V and 4 bases from J, with 4 bases between. Looked up from germline, CDR1 is MDHEN and CDR2 is SYDVKM. This CDR3 contains 12 residues. The CDR3 DNA reads as TGTGCCAGCAGTTTCGGAGGAAACACCATATATTTT. Amino acids: CASSFGGNTIYF. Combining the CDR3 with reference TRBV28 and TRBJ1-3 gives the whole variable domain DVKVTQSSRYLVKRTGEKVFLECVQDMDHENMFWYRQDPGLGLRLIYFSYDVKMKEKGDIPEGYSVSREKKERFSLILESASTNQTSMYLCASSFGGNTIYFGEGSWLTVV.

This clonotype appeared many times. The gene calls are TRBV5-4 and TRBJ1-2; D is unresolved. The CDR3 is 17 residues long. Trimming shortened V by 0 bases and J by 1 base, and 16 bases separated the two germline ends. Germline-derived CDR1 and CDR2 are SGHNT and YYREEE (reference sequence). In DNA, the CDR3 is TGTGCCAGCAGCTTGGACCTCGCGCACGGAATTAACTATGGCTACACCTTC. Its translation: CASSLDLAHGINYGYTF.

This clonotype was detected many times. The V call is TRBV6-6, the J call TRBJ1-5, with 8 nucleotides matching TRBD1. The trim removed 4 bases at V and 0 bases at J, leaving 11 bases unmatched. The germline V gene has CDR1 MNHNY and CDR2 SVGAGI (reference sequence). This CDR3 spans 18 amino acids. CDR3 in amino acids: CASSSPPGGQGSNQPQHF. CDR3 in DNA: TGTGCCAGCAGTTCCCCTCCGGGTGGACAGGGTAGCAATCAGCCCCAGCATTTT.

This clonotype was observed a few times. As DNA, the CDR3 is TGTGCCAGCAGCGTACGGTATGGAAACACCATATATTTT. Its protein product is CASSVRYGNTIYF. The chain links TRBV9 to TRBJ1-3, with no clear D. CDR1 is SGDLS, CDR2 YYNGEE, per germline. V was clipped by 1 base and J by 3 bases, with 5 bases between them. The CDR3 extends over 13 amino acids.

This clonotype came up many times. The chain couples TRBV4-2 to TRBJ2-5; no clear D. V was cut by 1 base and J by 5 bases, with 8 bases left in between. CDR1 and CDR2 from the germline V gene are LGHNA and YNFKEQ. The CDR3 length is 13 residues. As DNA, the CDR3 is TGTGCCAGCAGCCAAGGCCACGGCGAGACCCAGTACTTC. This gives the protein CASSQGHGETQYF.

Many counts were recorded for this clonotype. The rearrangement uses TRBV20-1 and TRBJ1-6; 11 nucleotides line up with TRBD1. The V gene end was trimmed by 2 bases and the J gene end by 9 bases; junction bases not matched to a gene: 3. Per the germline V gene, CDR1 is DFQATT and CDR2 is SNEGSKA (reference sequence). The CDR3 has 14 residues. CDR3 protein: CSARPGQGVSPLHF. The CDR3, as DNA: TGCAGTGCTAGACCGGGACAGGGGGTTTCACCCCTCCACTTT.

This clonotype showed up many times. The chain employs TRBV27 and TRBJ2-1; no firm D call. V was cut by 5 bases and J by 10 bases, with 15 bases left in between. Germline CDR1 and CDR2: MNHEY and SMNVEV (reference sequence). The CDR3 covers 13 residues. The CDR3 region has the DNA TGTGCCAGCAGTCAGACCTGGGGTACAGAGCAGTTCTTC. This sequence encodes CASSQTWGTEQFF.

The rearrangement uses TRBV29-1 and TRBJ2-5; TRBD1 matches at 8 bases. The V gene end was trimmed by 5 bases and the J gene end by 1 base; junction bases not matched to a gene: 6. Germline V gene sequence: CDR1 SQVTM, CDR2 ANQGSEA. This CDR3 has 14 amino acids. The chain's CDR3 is CSVHPTGAQETQYF. In DNA, the CDR3 is TGCAGCGTTCATCCGACAGGGGCCCAAGAGACCCAGTACTTC.

This clonotype has a handful of counts. The gene calls are TRBV20-1 and TRBJ1-1, with D hard to call. Trimming stripped 0 bases from V and 7 bases from J, with 12 bases between. Per the germline V gene, CDR1 is DFQATT and CDR2 is SNEGSKA (reference sequence). The CDR3 runs to 13 residues. CDR3 sequence reads: CSARDEGIYEAFF. The CDR3 region has the DNA TGCAGTGCTAGAGATGAAGGGATTTATGAAGCTTTCTTT.

This clonotype has a count of ten or more. This sequence joins TRBV4-2 and TRBJ2-2; 12 nucleotides line up with TRBD2. Germline CDR1 and CDR2: LGHNA and YNFKEQ. The CDR3 runs 15 residues. Trimming took 4 bases from V and 5 from J; bases not matched to a gene: 2. As DNA, the CDR3 is TGTGCCAGCAGCCTGACTAGCGGGGGAACCGGGGAGCTGTTTTTT. This codes for CASSLTSGGTGELFF.

The sample holds many counts of this clonotype. The rearrangement uses TRBV2 and TRBJ1-1; perhaps TRBD1 as D (5 bases). Germline CDR1 and CDR2: SNHLY and FYNNEI. Trimming removed 8 bases at V and 3 bases at J, with 13 bases between. CDR3 length: 13 amino acids. The CDR3 protein is CASGSQGYTEAFF. The DNA for the CDR3 is TGTGCCAGCGGCTCCCAGGGTTACACTGAAGCTTTCTTT. The full variable domain, rest sourced from reference TRBV2 and TRBJ1-1, is EPEVTQTPSHQVTQMGQEVILRCVPISNHLYFYWYRQILGQKVEFLVSFYNNEISEKSEIFDDQFSVERPDGSNFTLKIRSTKLEDSAMYFCASGSQGYTEAFFGQGTRLTVV.

This clonotype has only a few counts. The chain combines TRBV10-3 with TRBJ1-3, with D possibly TRBD1 on 5 matching bases. The CDR3 spans 13 residues. CDR1 ENHRY and CDR2 SYGVKD come from the germline V gene. Trimming cost V 7 bases and J 4 bases, with 11 bases left between them. The CDR3 loop reads CAITGTVGNTIYF. In DNA, the CDR3 is TGTGCCATCACAGGGACGGTCGGAAACACCATATATTTT.

The rearrangement joins TRBV10-1 to TRBJ2-1, with unresolved D. Per the germline V gene, CDR1 is WNHNN and CDR2 is SYGVQD (reference sequence). Between the trimmed V and J ends, which lost 3 bases and 7 bases, there was a span of 4 bases. The CDR3 totals 11 residues. The CDR3 nucleotides are TGCGCCAGCAGTGATTGGAATGAGCAGTTCTTC. Translation gives CASSDWNEQFF.

This clonotype was detected a few times. The chain joins TRBV11-2 to TRBJ2-3, with 10 bases lining up with TRBD2. The J segment lost 4 bases and the V segment lost 5 bases, leaving 6 bases of the junction unmatched. The CDR3 runs 15 residues. Germline assignment: CDR1 SGHAT and CDR2 FQNNGV. The CDR3 nucleotides read TGTGCCAGCAGCCGCGGGACTAGCGAGCCAGATACGCAGTATTTT. Its translation is CASSRGTSEPDTQYF.

This clonotype was observed many times. The chain combines TRBV5-1 with TRBJ1-2; D is unclear. The CDR3 is 14 residues long. V was trimmed by 0 bases and J by 4 bases, leaving 10 bases between them. CDR1 and CDR2 from the germline V gene are SGHRS and YFSETQ. CDR3 DNA: TGCGCCAGCAGCTTGGCCGTGGCAGCCTATGGCTACACCTTC. Translated: CASSLAVAAYGYTF.

This clonotype was seen a handful of times. The chain is built from TRBV27 and TRBJ2-7; 7 positions match TRBD1. Losses at the gene ends were 0 bases for V and 3 bases for J; bases not matched to a gene: 5. Per germline, CDR1 MNHEY and CDR2 SMNVEV (reference sequence). The CDR3 runs to 15 residues. The chain's CDR3 is CASSLSSGGNYEQYF. CDR3 nucleotide sequence: TGTGCCAGCAGTTTATCGTCAGGGGGTAACTACGAGCAGTACTTC.

This clonotype was seen a few times. This sequence joins TRBV3-1 and TRBJ2-2; D is unresolved. The CDR3 covers 15 residues. With 4 bases removed from V and 0 bases from J, the gap between germline ends came to 9 bases. Germline CDR1 and CDR2: LGHDT and YNNKEL (reference sequence). The CDR3 loop is CASSPPNANTGELFF. The CDR3 coding sequence is TGTGCCAGCAGCCCCCCAAACGCGAACACCGGGGAGCTGTTTTTT.

This clonotype has ten or more counts. V gene TRBV6-6 combines with J gene TRBJ2-7; D is possibly TRBD1 or TRBD2 (5 bases each). Trimming pared 0 bases from V and 6 bases from J, leaving 21 bases between. The germline V gene has CDR1 MNHNY and CDR2 SVGAGI (reference sequence). This CDR3 comprises 17 residues. The CDR3 sequence is CASSYSAGAQLNFEQYF. The CDR3, as DNA: TGTGCCAGCAGTTACTCAGCCGGGGCCCAACTAAACTTCGAGCAGTACTTC.

The rearrangement links TRBV2 to TRBJ1-5; 7 bases fit TRBD1. The CDR3 length is 14 residues. Germline trimming cut 6 bases from V and 6 bases from J; bases unmatched to any gene: 8. Germline V gene sequence: CDR1 SNHLY, CDR2 FYNNEI. The CDR3 is CASRLGTERQPQHF. The CDR3 coding sequence is TGTGCCAGCAGACTCGGGACAGAACGTCAGCCCCAGCATTTT.